This TCR beta chain was identified during a study of CD4 and CD8 cells across lung adenocarcinoma regions. Germline-derived CDR1 and CDR2 are MNHNS and SASEGT. This CDR3 comprises 14 residues. Trimming cost V 6 bases and J 10 bases; bases outside gene matches: 12. This clonotype was seen a single time. The patients had localized lung adenocarcinoma, a non-small cell subtype. TCRdb re-called the PCR reads with MiXCR, one entry per CDR3 protein. The sample has about 5,300 distinct CDR3 sequences; 62% are singletons. The chain joins TRBV6-1 to TRBJ2-1, with 7 bases identical to TRBD2. Sequencing was performed on CD4+ T cells from the center of a lung tumor. This receptor was obtained from a female donor with lung adenocarcinoma. The CD4 and CD8 labels of this study may be unreliable. DNA for the CDR3: TGTGCCAGCAGCCCCGGGACTACCGAGGTCGAGCAGTTCTTC. Translation: CASSPGTTEVEQFF.